Below, one TCR beta chain is given with its context. V lost 6 bases and J lost 4, with 12 bases in between. Germline V gene lookup returns CDR1 SNHLY and CDR2 FYNNEI. The CDR3 is 14 amino acids. This entry is derived from a study of memory CD4+ T cells and cytomegalovirus serostatus. Single viable CD3+CD4+CD8-CD45RO+ cells were sorted as the memory CD4+ T cells. Method: immunoSEQ multiplex PCR; TCRdb's copy keeps in-frame clones and lacks some. The data hold about 50,000 clones, with just under 80% observed a single time. The receptor was isolated from an adult in good health and CMV-seronegative. The sample was memory CD4+ T cells from blood. The V call is TRBV2, the J call TRBJ2-2, with D possibly called TRBD1 or TRBD2 (5 bases each). CDR3 protein: CASRGDAVTGELFF. CDR3 DNA: TGTGCCAGCAGAGGGGACGCTGTCACCGGGGAGCTGTTTTTT. Filled out from reference TRBV2 and TRBJ2-2, the complete variable domain reads EPEVTQTPSHQVTQMGQEVILRCVPISNHLYFYWYRQILGQKVEFLVSFYNNEISEKSEIFDDQFSVERPDGSNFTLKIRSTKLEDSAMYFCASRGDAVTGELFFGEGSRLTVL.